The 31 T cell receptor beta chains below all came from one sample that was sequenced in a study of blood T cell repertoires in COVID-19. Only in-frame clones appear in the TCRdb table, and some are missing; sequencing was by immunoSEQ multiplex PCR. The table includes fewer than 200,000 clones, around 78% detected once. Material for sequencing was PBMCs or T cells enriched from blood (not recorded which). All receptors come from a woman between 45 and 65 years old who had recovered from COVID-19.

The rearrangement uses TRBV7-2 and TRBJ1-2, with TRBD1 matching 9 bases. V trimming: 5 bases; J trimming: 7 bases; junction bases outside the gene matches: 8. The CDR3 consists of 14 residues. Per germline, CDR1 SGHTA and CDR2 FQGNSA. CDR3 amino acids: CASSATGGVGGYTF. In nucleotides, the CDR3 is TGTGCCAGCAGCGCAACAGGGGGCGTGGGTGGCTACACCTTC.

CDR3 residues: CASSEEGSLAPRWGTQYF. The CDR3 coding sequence is TGTGCCAGCAGCGAAGAGGGGTCTCTAGCGCCGCGGTGGGGTACGCAGTATTTT. V is TRBV7-8 and J is TRBJ2-3, with D maybe TRBD2 (6 bases). The V gene's germline CDR1 is SGHVS and CDR2 FQNEAQ. V shed 5 bases and J shed 8 bases, with 29 bases lying between them. This CDR3 spans 18 amino acids.

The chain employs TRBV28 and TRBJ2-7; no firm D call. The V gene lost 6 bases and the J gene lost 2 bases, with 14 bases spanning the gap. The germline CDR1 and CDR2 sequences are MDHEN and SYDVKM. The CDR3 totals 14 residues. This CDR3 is CASSSTTLTYEQYV. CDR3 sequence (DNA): TGTGCCAGCAGCTCGACAACATTGACCTACGAGCAGTACGTC.

CDR3 in amino acids: CATSRGTSPTGELFF. The DNA of the CDR3 is TGTGCCACCAGCAGAGGGACTAGCCCCACCGGGGAGCTGTTTTTT. The chain couples TRBV15 to TRBJ2-2; 8 bases align to TRBD2. CDR3 length: 15 amino acids. Trimming removed 1 base from V and 4 bases from J; junction bases left unmatched: 2. Germline V gives CDR1 LNHNV, CDR2 YYDKDF (reference sequence).

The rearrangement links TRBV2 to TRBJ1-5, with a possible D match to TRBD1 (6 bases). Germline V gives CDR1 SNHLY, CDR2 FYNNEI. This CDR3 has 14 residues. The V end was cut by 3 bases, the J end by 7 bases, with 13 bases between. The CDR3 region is CASSDLGRGQPQHF. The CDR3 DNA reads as TGTGCCAGCAGTGATCTTGGGAGGGGGCAGCCCCAGCATTTT. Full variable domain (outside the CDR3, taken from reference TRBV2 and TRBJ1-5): EPEVTQTPSHQVTQMGQEVILRCVPISNHLYFYWYRQILGQKVEFLVSFYNNEISEKSEIFDDQFSVERPDGSNFTLKIRSTKLEDSAMYFCASSDLGRGQPQHFGDGTRLSIL.

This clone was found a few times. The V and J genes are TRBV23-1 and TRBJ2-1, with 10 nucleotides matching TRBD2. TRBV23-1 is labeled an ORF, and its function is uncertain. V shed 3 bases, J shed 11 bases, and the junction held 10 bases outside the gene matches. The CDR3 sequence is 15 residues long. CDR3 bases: TGCGCCAGCAGTCATCCGAAAACTAGCGGGGCCCAGCAGTTCTTC. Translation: CASSHPKTSGAQQFF.

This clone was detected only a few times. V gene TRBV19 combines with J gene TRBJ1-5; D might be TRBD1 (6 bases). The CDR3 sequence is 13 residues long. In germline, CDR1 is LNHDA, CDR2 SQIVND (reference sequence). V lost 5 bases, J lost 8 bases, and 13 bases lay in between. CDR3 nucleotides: TGTGCCAGTAGTGAACAGGGAACAAAGCCCCAGCATTTT. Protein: CASSEQGTKPQHF. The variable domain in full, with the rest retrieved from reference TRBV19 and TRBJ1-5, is DGGITQSPKYLFRKEGQNVTLSCEQNLNHDAMYWYRQDPGQGLRLIYYSQIVNDFQKGDIAEGYSVSREKKESFPLTVTSAQKNPTAFYLCASSEQGTKPQHFGDGTRLSIL.

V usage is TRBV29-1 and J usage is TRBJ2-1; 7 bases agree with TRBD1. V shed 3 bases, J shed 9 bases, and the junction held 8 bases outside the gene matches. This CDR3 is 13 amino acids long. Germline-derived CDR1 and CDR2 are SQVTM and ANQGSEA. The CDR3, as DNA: TGCAGCGTTGACACAGGGGTCTGGGGTGAGCAGTTCTTC. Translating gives CSVDTGVWGEQFF.

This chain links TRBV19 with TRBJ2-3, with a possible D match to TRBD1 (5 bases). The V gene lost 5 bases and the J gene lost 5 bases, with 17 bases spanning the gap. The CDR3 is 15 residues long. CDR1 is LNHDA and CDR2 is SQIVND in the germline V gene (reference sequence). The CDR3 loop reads CASSPSIKGLDTQYF. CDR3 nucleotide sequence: TGTGCCAGTAGTCCGTCTATTAAGGGGCTAGATACGCAGTATTTT.

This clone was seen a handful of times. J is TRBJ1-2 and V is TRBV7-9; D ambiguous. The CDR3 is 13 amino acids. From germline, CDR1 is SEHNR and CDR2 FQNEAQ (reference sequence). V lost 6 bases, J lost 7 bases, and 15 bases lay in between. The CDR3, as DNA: TGTGCCAGCAGTATCGGGGAATACCCTGGCTACACCTTC. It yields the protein CASSIGEYPGYTF.

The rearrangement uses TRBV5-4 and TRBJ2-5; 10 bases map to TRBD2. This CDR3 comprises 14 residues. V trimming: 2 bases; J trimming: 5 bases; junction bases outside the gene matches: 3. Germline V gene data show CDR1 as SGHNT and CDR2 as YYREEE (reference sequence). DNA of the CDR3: TGTGCCAGCAGCTTCAAGCGGGAGGGTGAGACCCAGTACTTC. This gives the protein CASSFKREGETQYF.

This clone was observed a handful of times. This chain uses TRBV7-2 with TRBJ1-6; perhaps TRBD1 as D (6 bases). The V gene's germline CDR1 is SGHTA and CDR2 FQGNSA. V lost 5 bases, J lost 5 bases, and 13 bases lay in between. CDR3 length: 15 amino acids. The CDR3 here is CASSPRTVNNSPLHF. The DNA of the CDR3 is TGTGCCAGCAGCCCGAGGACAGTGAATAATTCACCCCTCCACTTT.

For the CDR3, the DNA is TGTGCCAGCAGCCCCGGCGGAACTAGCGTTGCAGATACGCAGTATTTT. Translated, it gives CASSPGGTSVADTQYF. V is TRBV7-2 and J is TRBJ2-3; TRBD2 matches 7 bases. Germline V CDR1 and CDR2: SGHTA, FQGNSA. This CDR3 has 16 residues. V was clipped by 5 bases and J by 4 bases; unmatched bases: 12.

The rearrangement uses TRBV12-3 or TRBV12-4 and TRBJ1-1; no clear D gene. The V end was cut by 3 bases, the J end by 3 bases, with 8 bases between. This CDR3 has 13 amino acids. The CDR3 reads CASSFLRDTEAFF. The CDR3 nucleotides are TGTGCCAGCAGTTTTTTAAGAGACACTGAAGCTTTCTTT.

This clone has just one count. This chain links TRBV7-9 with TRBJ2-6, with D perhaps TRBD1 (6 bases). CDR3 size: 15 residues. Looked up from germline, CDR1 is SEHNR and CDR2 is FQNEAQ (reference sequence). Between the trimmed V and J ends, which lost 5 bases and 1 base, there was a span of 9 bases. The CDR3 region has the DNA TGTGCCAGCAGCCCTGACAGGTCTGGGGCCAACGTCCTGACTTTC. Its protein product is CASSPDRSGANVLTF.

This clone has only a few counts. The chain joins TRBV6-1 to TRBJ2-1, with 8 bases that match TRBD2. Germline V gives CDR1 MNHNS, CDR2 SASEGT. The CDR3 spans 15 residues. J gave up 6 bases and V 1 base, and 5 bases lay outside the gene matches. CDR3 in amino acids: CASSEEVAGSNEQFF. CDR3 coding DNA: TGTGCCAGCAGTGAAGAAGTAGCGGGATCCAATGAGCAGTTCTTC.

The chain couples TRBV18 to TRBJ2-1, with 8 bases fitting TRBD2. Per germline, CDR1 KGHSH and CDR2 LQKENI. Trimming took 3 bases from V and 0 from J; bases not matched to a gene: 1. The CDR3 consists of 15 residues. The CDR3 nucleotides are TGTGCCAGCTCACCTCTAGCGGGCTCCTACAATGAGCAGTTCTTC. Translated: CASSPLAGSYNEQFF.

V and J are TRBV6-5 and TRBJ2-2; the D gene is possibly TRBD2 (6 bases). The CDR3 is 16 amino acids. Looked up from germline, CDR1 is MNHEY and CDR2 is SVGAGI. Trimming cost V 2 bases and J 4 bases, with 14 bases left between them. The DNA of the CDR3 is TGTGCCAGCAGTTACGGGGGTTGGGGGGTCACCGGGGAGCTGTTTTTT. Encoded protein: CASSYGGWGVTGELFF.

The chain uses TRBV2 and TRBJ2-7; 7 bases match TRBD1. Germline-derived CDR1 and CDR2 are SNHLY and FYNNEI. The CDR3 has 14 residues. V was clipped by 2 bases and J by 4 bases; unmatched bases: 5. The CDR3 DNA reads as TGTGCCAGCAGTGAATGGACAGGAGATTACGAGCAGTACGTC. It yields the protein CASSEWTGDYEQYV.

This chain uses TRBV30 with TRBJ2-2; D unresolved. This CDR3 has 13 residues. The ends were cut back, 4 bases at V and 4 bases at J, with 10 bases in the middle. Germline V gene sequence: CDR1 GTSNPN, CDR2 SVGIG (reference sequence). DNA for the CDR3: TGTGCCTGGACCCCCCAGGTCACCGGGGAGCTGTTTTTT. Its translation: CAWTPQVTGELFF.

CDR3 sequence: CASSLQEGTEAFF. DNA for the CDR3: TGTGCCAGCAGCCTACAGGAGGGCACTGAAGCTTTCTTT. The gene calls are TRBV12-3 or TRBV12-4 and TRBJ1-1; possible D gene TRBD1, 5 bases. V lost 6 bases and J 4 bases, leaving 12 bases between the germline ends. The CDR3 sequence is 13 residues long.

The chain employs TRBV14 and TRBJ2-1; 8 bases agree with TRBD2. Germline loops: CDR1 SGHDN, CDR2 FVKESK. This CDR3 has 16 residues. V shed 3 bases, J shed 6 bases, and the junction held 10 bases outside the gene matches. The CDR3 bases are TGTGCCAGCAGCCACTTAGCGGGGTCGAATTTCAATGAGCAGTTCTTC. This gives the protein CASSHLAGSNFNEQFF.

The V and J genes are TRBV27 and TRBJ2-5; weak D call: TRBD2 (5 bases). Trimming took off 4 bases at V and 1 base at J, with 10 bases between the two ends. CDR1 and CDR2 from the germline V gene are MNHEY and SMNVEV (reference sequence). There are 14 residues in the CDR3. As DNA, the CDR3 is TGTGCCAGCAGTTCCCTTGGACTCCAAGAGACCCAGTACTTC. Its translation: CASSSLGLQETQYF.

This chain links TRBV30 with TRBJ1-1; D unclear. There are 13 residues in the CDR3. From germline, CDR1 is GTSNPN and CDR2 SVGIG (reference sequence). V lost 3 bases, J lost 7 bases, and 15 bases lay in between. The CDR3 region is CAWRTSLKSEAFF. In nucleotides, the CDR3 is TGTGCCTGGAGAACGAGTTTGAAGAGTGAAGCTTTCTTT.

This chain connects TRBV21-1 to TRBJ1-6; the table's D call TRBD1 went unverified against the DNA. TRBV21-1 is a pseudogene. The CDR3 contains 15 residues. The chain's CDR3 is CASSKSGQNNSPLHF. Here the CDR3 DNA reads TGTGCCAGCAGCAAATCGGGACAGAATAATTCACCCCTCCACTTT.

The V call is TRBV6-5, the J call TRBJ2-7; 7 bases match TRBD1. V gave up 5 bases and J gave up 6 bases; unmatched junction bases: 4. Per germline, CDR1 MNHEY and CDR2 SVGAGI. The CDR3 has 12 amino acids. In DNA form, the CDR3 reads TGTGCCAGCAGTCCCAGGGGGTTCGAGCAGTACGTC. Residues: CASSPRGFEQYV.

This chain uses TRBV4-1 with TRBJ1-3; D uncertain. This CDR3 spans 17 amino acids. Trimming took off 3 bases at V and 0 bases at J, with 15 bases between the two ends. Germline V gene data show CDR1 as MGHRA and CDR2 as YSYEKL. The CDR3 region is CASSHPPGASSGNTIYF. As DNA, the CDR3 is TGCGCCAGCAGCCATCCCCCGGGAGCGAGCTCTGGAAACACCATATATTTT.

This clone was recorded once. CDR3 sequence: CASSGGRTSPLHF. CDR3 nucleotides: TGTGCCAGCAGCGGTGGGAGGACTTCACCCCTCCACTTT. V is TRBV7-2 and J is TRBJ1-6; D remains unclear. The CDR3 is 13 amino acids. Germline V gene data show CDR1 as SGHTA and CDR2 as FQGNSA. V gave up 5 bases and J gave up 9 bases, with 11 bases separating them.

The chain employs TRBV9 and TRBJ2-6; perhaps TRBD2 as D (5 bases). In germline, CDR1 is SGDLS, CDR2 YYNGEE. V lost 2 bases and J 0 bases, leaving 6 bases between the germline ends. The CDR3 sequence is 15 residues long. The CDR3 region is CASSVRVSGANVLTF. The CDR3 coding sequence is TGTGCCAGCAGCGTGAGGGTCTCTGGGGCCAACGTCCTGACTTTC.

In DNA form, the CDR3 reads TGCGCCAGCAGCTTAAGACAGCTTGACACTGAAGCTTTCTTT. Translation gives CASSLRQLDTEAFF. The genes are TRBV5-1 and TRBJ1-1; weak D call: TRBD1 (5 bases). The V gene's germline CDR1 is SGHRS and CDR2 YFSETQ. This CDR3 is 14 amino acids long. V shed 2 bases and J shed 3 bases, with 11 bases lying between them.

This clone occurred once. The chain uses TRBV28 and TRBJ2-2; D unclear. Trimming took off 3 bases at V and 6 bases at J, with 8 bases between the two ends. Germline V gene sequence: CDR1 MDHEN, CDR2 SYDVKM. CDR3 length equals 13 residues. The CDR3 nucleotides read TGTGCCAGCAGTTTGTACGCGCCCGGGGAGCTGTTTTTT. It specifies CASSLYAPGELFF. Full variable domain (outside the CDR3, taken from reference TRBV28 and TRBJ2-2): DVKVTQSSRYLVKRTGEKVFLECVQDMDHENMFWYRQDPGLGLRLIYFSYDVKMKEKGDIPEGYSVSREKKERFSLILESASTNQTSMYLCASSLYAPGELFFGEGSRLTVL.